This T cell receptor beta chain was retrieved from a study of T cell repertoires in cytomegalovirus infection. Study in general: CMV infection plus the matching HLA type was flagged by public TCR beta signatures.

Study-level points and caveats: It was HLA-C-restricted CMV-specific TCR beta clonotypes that dominated the response ex vivo. Cumulative public TCR beta family frequency identified carriers of CMV plus the relevant HLA.

V was trimmed by 1 base and J by 4 bases, leaving 11 bases between them. From germline, CDR1 is SGHRS and CDR2 YFSETQ. The CDR3 loop spans 14 amino acids. Comment on this clonotype: The antigen is not known.

Each CDR3 protein is one row after TCRdb ran MiXCR on the reads. The sample has 150,000 to 190,000 distinct CDR3 sequences; less than 25% are singletons. The specimen sequenced was PBMCs. The V call is TRBV5-1, the J call TRBJ1-2; D gene ambiguous. The sequence derives from a human donor in good health (CMV status not recorded). Some clones in this sample may be carry-over from other donors' samples. CDR3 in DNA: TGCGCCAGCAGCTTGAGCCCCCTCCTCTATGGCTACACCTTC. Translation: CASSLSPLLYGYTF. The full variable domain, rest sourced from reference TRBV5-1 and TRBJ1-2, is KAGVTQTPRYLIKTRGQQVTLSCSPISGHRSVSWYQQTPGQGLQFLFEYFSETQRNKGNFPGRFSGRQFSNSRSEMNVSTLELGDSALYLCASSLSPLLYGYTFGSGTRLTVV.